This TCR beta chain comes out of a study of blood T cell repertoires in COVID-19. Study summary: T cells, B-cell-depleted T cells, or PBMCs supplied cDNA or gDNA.

As originally analysed: Scientists estimated how many nucleated cells there were by amplifying reference gene primers. TCRdb keeps only in-frame clones here, not all; method: immunoSEQ multiplex PCR. V and J calls and clone size are those listed in that table; D and trimming were worked out from the DNA. The table has about 220,000 clones, approximately 85% seen once. This clone is termed medium-sized (0.01 to 0.1%). Germline V gene sequence: CDR1 LGHNA, CDR2 YSLEER. J lost 3 bases, V lost 4 bases, and 7 bases had no gene match. The CDR3 consists of 15 residues. Recruited during active infection, patients (from Seattle) were subsequently followed longitudinally.

The clonotype was recovered from a woman in her 70s with COVID-19, enrolled during active disease. The chain joins TRBV4-3 to TRBJ2-3; 7 nucleotides agree with TRBD1. Material for sequencing was peripheral blood. The CDR3 region has the DNA TGCGCCAGCAGCCCAGGACAGGTCCGGACAGATACGCAGTATTTT. This translates into CASSPGQVRTDTQYF.